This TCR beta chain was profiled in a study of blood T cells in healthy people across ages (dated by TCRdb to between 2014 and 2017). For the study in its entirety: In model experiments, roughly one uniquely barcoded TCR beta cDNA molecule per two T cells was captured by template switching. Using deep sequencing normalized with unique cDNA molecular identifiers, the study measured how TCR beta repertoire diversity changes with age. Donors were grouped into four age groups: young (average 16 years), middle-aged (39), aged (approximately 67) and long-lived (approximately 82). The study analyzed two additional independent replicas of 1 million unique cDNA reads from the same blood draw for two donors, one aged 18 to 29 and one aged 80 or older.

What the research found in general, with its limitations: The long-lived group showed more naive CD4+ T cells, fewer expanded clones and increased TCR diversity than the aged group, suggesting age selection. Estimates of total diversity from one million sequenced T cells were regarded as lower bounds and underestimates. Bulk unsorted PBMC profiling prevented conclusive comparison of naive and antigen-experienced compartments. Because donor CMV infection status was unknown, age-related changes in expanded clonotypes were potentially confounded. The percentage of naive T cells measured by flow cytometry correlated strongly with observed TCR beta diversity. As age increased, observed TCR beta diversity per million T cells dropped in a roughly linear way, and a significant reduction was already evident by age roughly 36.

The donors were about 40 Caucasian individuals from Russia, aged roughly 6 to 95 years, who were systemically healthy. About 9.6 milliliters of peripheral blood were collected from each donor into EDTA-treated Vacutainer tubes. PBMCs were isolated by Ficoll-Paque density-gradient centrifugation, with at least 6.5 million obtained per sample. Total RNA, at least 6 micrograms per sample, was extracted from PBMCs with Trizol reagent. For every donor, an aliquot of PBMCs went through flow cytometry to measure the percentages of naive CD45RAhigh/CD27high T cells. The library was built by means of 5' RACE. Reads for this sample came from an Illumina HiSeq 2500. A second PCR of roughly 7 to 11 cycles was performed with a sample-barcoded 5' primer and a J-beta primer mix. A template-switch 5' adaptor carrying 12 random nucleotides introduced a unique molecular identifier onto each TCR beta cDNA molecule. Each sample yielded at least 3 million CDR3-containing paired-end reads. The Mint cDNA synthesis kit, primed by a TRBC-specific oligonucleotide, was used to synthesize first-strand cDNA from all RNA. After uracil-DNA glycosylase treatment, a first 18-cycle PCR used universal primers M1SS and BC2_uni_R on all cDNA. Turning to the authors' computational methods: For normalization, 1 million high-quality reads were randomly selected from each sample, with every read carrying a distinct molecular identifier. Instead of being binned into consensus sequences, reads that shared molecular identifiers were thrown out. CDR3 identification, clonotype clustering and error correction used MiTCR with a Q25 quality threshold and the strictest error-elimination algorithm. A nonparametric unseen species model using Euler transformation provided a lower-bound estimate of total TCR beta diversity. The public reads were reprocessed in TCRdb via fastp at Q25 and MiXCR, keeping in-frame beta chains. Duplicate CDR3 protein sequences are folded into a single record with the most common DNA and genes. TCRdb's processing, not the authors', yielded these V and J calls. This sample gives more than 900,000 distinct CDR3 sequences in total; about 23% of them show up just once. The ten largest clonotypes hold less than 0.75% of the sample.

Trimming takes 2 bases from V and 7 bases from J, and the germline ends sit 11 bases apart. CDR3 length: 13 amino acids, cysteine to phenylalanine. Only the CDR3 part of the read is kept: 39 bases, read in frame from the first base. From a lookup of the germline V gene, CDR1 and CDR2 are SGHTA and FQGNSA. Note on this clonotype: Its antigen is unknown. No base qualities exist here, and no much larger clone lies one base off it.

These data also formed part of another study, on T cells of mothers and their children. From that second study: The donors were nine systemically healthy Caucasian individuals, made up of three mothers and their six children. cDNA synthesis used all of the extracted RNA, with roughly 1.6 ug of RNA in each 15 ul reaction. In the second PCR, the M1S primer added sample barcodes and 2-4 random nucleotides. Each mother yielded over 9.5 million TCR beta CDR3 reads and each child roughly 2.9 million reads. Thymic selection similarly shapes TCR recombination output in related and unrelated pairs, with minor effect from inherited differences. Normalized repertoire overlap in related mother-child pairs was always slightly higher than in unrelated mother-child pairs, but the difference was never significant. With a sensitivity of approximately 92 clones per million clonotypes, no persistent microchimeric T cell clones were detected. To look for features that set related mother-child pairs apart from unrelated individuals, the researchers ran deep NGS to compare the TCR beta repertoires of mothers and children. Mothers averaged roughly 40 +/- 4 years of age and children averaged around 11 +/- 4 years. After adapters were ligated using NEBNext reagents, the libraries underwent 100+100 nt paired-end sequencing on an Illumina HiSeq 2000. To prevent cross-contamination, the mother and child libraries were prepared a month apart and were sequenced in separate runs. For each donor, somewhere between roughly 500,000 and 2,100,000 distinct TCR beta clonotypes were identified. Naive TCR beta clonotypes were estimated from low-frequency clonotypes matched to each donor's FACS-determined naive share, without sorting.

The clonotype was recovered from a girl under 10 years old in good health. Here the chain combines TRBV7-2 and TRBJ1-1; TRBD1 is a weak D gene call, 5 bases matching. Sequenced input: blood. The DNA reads TGTGCCAGCAGCTTACAGGGTGAAGGTGAAGCTTTCTTT. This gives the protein CASSLQGEGEAFF.